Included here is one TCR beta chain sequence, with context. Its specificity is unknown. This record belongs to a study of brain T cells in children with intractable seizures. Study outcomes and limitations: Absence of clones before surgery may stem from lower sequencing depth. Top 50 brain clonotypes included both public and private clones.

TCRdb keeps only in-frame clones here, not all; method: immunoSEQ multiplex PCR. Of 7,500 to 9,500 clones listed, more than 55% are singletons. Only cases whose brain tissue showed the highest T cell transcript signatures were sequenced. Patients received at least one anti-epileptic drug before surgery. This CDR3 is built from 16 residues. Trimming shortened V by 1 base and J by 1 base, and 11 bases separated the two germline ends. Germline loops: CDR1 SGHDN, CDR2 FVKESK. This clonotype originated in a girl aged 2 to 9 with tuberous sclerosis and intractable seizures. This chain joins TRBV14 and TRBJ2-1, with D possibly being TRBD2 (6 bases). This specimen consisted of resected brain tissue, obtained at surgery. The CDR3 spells CASSQGWRGSYNEQFF. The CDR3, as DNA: TGTGCCAGCAGCCAAGGGTGGCGGGGTTCCTACAATGAGCAGTTCTTC. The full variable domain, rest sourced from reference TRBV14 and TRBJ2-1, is EAGVTQFPSHSVIEKGQTVTLRCDPISGHDNLYWYRRVMGKEIKFLLHFVKESKQDESGMPNNRFLAERTGGTYSTLKVQPAELEDSGVYFCASSQGWRGSYNEQFFGPGTRLTVL.